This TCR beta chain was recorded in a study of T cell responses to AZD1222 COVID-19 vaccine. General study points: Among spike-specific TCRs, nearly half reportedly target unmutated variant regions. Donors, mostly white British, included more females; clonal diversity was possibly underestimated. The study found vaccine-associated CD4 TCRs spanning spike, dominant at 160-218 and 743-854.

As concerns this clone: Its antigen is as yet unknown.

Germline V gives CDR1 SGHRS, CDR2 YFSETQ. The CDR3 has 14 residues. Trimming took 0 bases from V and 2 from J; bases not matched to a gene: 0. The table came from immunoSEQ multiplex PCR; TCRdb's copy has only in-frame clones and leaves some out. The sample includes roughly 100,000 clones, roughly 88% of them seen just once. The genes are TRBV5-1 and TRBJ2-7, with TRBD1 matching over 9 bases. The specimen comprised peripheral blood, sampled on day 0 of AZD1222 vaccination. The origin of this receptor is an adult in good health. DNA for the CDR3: TGCGCCAGCAGCTTGGGGGACAGGGCCTACGAGCAGTACTTC. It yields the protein CASSLGDRAYEQYF.